The entry that follows covers one T cell receptor (beta chain) sequence. The antigen is unknown. The data were taken from a study of post-analysis software for immune sequencing data. Study context: The disease courses spanned relapsing-remitting, secondary progressive and progressive-relapsing forms of multiple sclerosis. Study outcomes and limitations: The five TRBV segments detected at higher frequency in patients than in controls included TRBV5-6, TRBV5-1 and TRBV20-1.

The ends were cut back, 0 bases at V and 4 bases at J, with 10 bases in the middle. The germline CDR1 and CDR2 sequences are SGHRS and YFSETQ. CDR3 size: 14 residues. Included in the TCR beta cDNA libraries were unique molecular identifiers. TCRdb recomputed calls from the PCR reads with MiXCR, one row per CDR3 protein. The data show 750,000 to 950,000 distinct CDR3 sequences, around 45% seen once. The source of this sequence is a girl aged 10 to 17 with multiple sclerosis. This sequence joins TRBV5-1 and TRBJ1-2; D is unresolved. Sequencing was done on a sample of blood. CDR3 sequence: CASSLAEVAYGYTF. CDR3 DNA: TGCGCCAGCAGCTTGGCCGAGGTAGCCTATGGCTACACCTTC.